This is a list of T cell receptor beta chains from one sample in a study of cytomegalovirus exposure and HLA in healthy donors. TCRdb's table, derived via immunoSEQ multiplex PCR, lists solely in-frame clones and lacks some. The sample has 120,000 or so clones, roughly 66% seen once. Sequencing used PBMCs. The receptors derive from a man aged 18 to 30 in good health and CMV-seronegative. The CDR3 runs from the conserved cysteine through the conserved F or W. Size is stated for part of the rows, as once, few or many counts, or as a class when the clone is expanded.

clone_size: -; v_call: TRBV5-1; j_call: TRBJ2-7; cdr3_aa: CASSLHGGLDYEQYF
clone_size: -; v_call: TRBV11-3; j_call: TRBJ2-7; cdr3_aa: CASSPRHSYEQYF
clone_size: few; v_call: TRBV28; j_call: TRBJ2-7; cdr3_aa: CASSTGGESYEQYF
clone_size: -; v_call: TRBV30; j_call: TRBJ2-7; cdr3_aa: CAWRQESKEYF
clone_size: -; v_call: TRBV18; j_call: TRBJ2-7; cdr3_aa: CASSAQGSGEQYF
clone_size: -; v_call: TRBV10-3; j_call: TRBJ1-5; cdr3_aa: CAISESMWGLNQPQHF
clone_size: -; v_call: TRBV2; j_call: TRBJ1-5; cdr3_aa: CASSETGGYSNQPQHF
clone_size: -; v_call: TRBV7-9; j_call: TRBJ2-2; cdr3_aa: CAAPGVSTGELFF
clone_size: few; v_call: TRBV7-2; j_call: TRBJ2-1; cdr3_aa: CASSLPRLAGSYNEQFF
clone_size: -; v_call: TRBV30; j_call: TRBJ1-1; cdr3_aa: CAWRAPFRNTEAFF
clone_size: -; v_call: TRBV18; j_call: TRBJ2-7; cdr3_aa: CASSPPQGAHEQYF
clone_size: -; v_call: TRBV2; j_call: TRBJ2-1; cdr3_aa: CASGLAGGRHSYNEQFF
clone_size: few; v_call: TRBV7-6; j_call: TRBJ2-1; cdr3_aa: CASSLSASGGLTYNEQFF
clone_size: once; v_call: TRBV10-3; j_call: TRBJ2-3; cdr3_aa: CAISLTSQSRDTQYF
clone_size: -; v_call: TRBV5-4; j_call: TRBJ2-7; cdr3_aa: CASSHPSSGVYEQYF
clone_size: -; v_call: TRBV5-4; j_call: TRBJ1-4; cdr3_aa: CASSRQTGTEKLFF
clone_size: once; v_call: TRBV28; j_call: TRBJ2-3; cdr3_aa: CASPPWTSPGTDTQYF
clone_size: -; v_call: TRBV4-2; j_call: TRBJ1-2; cdr3_aa: CASSHPGYGYTF
clone_size: -; v_call: TRBV5-1; j_call: TRBJ2-2; cdr3_aa: CASSMGQGRTGELFF
clone_size: few; v_call: TRBV7-9; j_call: TRBJ2-1; cdr3_aa: CASSLLGDEQFF
clone_size: -; v_call: TRBV28; j_call: TRBJ2-1; cdr3_aa: CASAGGSYNEQFF
clone_size: -; v_call: TRBV5-1; j_call: TRBJ2-7; cdr3_aa: CASSLVGRDSYEQYF
clone_size: -; v_call: TRBV4-1; j_call: TRBJ1-1; cdr3_aa: CASSPILRDSEAFF
clone_size: -; v_call: TRBV10-3; j_call: TRBJ2-7; cdr3_aa: CAISEPGLAGGNEQYF
clone_size: -; v_call: TRBV7-9; j_call: TRBJ2-7; cdr3_aa: CASSLVADLREQYF
clone_size: -; v_call: TRBV6-5; j_call: TRBJ1-1; cdr3_aa: CASSTPRQGWMEAFF
clone_size: -; v_call: TRBV9; j_call: -; cdr3_aa: CASSEGTSGDYEQYF
clone_size: -; v_call: TRBV5-1; j_call: TRBJ2-2; cdr3_aa: CASTLTRLTGELFF
clone_size: -; v_call: TRBV7-9; j_call: TRBJ1-2; cdr3_aa: CASSRPRDTVYGYTF
clone_size: -; v_call: TRBV5-1; j_call: TRBJ2-7; cdr3_aa: CASSLGTANSYEQYF
clone_size: few; v_call: TRBV6-1; j_call: TRBJ2-5; cdr3_aa: CASSEGPGVAETQYF
clone_size: -; v_call: TRBV14; j_call: TRBJ1-2; cdr3_aa: CASSQGGGYGYTF
clone_size: -; v_call: TRBV30; j_call: TRBJ1-3; cdr3_aa: CAWRVDRGSGNTIYF
clone_size: -; v_call: TRBV5-1; j_call: TRBJ1-1; cdr3_aa: CASSLGGLNTEAFF
clone_size: -; v_call: TRBV7-9; j_call: TRBJ1-2; cdr3_aa: CASSLVLTGKGYTF
clone_size: -; v_call: TRBV14; j_call: TRBJ2-1; cdr3_aa: CASSLWTGVSEQFF
clone_size: -; v_call: TRBV7-9; j_call: TRBJ1-4; cdr3_aa: CASSPSAGGEKLFF
clone_size: -; v_call: TRBV5-1; j_call: TRBJ1-4; cdr3_aa: CASSLARATNEKLFF
clone_size: -; v_call: TRBV13; j_call: TRBJ2-1; cdr3_aa: CASRRAVGTRIQNEQFF
clone_size: -; v_call: TRBV15; j_call: TRBJ2-3; cdr3_aa: CATSRDRLVTDTQYF
clone_size: -; v_call: TRBV30; j_call: TRBJ1-2; cdr3_aa: CAWSPSPRGFGGGYTF
clone_size: few; v_call: TRBV9; j_call: TRBJ1-1; cdr3_aa: CASNRDSAMNTEAFF